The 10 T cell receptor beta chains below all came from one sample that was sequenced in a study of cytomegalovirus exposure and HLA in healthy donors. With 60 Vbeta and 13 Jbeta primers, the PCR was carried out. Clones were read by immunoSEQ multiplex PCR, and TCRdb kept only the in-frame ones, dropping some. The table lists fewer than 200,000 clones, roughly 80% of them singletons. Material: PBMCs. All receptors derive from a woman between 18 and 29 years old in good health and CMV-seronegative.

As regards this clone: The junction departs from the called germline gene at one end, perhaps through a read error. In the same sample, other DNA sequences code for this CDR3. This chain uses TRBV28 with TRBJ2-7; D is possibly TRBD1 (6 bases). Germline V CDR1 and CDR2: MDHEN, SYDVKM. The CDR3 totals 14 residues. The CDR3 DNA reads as TGTGCTAGCAGGCCGACAGGAGCCGTCTACGAGCAGTACTTC. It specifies CASRPTGAVYEQYF. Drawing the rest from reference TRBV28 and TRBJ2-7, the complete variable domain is DVKVTQSSRYLVKRTGEKVFLECVQDMDHENMFWYRQDPGLGLRLIYFSYDVKMKEKGDIPEGYSVSREKKERFSLILESASTNQTSMYLCASRPTGAVYEQYFGPGTRLTVT.

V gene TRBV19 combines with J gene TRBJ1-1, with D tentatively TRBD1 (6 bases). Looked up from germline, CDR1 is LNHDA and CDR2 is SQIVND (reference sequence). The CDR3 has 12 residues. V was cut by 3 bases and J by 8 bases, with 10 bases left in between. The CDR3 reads CASSMGAVEAFF. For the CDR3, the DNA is TGTGCCAGTAGTATGGGGGCAGTAGAAGCTTTCTTT.

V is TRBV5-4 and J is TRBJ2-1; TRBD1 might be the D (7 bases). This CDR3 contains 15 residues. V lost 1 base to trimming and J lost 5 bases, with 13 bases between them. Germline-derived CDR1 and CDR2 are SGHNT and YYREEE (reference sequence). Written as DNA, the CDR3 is TGTGCCAGCAGCTTGACTAGCAGGGGGAACAATGAGCAGTTCTTC. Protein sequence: CASSLTSRGNNEQFF. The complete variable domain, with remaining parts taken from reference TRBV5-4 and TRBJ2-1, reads ETGVTQSPTHLIKTRGQQVTLRCSSQSGHNTVSWYQQALGQGPQFIFQYYREEENGRGNFPPRFSGLQFPNYSSELNVNALELDDSALYLCASSLTSRGNNEQFFGPGTRLTVL.

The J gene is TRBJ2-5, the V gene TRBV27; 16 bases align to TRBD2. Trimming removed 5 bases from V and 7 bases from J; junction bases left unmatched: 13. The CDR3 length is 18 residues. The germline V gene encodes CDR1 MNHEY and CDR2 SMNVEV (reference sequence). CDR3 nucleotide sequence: TGTGCCAGCAGTCCTTATGGGACTAGCGGGGGGGCCCTGGGGACCCAGTACTTC. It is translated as CASSPYGTSGGALGTQYF.

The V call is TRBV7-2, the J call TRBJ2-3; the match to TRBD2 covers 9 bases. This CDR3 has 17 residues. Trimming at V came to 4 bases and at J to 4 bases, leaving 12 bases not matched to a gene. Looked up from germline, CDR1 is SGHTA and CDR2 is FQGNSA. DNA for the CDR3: TGTGCCAGCAGCTCGGGGCGTCGCGGGAGGGCCCCAGATACGCAGTATTTT. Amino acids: CASSSGRRGRAPDTQYF.

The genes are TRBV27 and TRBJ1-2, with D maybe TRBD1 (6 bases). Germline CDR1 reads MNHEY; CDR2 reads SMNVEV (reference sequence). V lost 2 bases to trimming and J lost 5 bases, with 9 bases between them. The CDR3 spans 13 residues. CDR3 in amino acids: CASSLGGRYGYTF. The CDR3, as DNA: TGTGCCAGCAGTTTAGGGGGCAGGTATGGCTACACCTTC.

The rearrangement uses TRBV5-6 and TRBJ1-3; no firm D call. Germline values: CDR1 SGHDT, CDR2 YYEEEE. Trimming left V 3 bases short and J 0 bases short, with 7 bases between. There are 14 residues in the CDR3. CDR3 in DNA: TGTGCCAGCAGCTCCTTTTACTCTGGAAACACCATATATTTT. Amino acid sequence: CASSSFYSGNTIYF.

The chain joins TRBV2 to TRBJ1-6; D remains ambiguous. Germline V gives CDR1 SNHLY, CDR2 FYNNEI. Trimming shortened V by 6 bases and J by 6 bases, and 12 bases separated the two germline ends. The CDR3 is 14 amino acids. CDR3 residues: CASRREGSNSPLHF. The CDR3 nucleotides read TGTGCCAGCAGGCGGGAAGGGTCTAATTCACCCCTCCACTTT.

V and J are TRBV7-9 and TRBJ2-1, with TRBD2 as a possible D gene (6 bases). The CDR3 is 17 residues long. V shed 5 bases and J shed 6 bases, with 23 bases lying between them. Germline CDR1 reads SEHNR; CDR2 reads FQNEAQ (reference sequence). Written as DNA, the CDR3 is TGTGCCAGCAGCCTCAGCGGAAGGAGCCTAGCGCGCAATGAGCAGTTCTTC. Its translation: CASSLSGRSLARNEQFF.

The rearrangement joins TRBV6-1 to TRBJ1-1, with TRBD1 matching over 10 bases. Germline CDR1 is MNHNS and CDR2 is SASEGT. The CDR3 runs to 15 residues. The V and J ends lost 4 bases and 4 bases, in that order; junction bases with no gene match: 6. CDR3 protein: CASSARQGAPTEAFF. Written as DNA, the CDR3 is TGTGCCAGCAGTGCAAGACAGGGGGCGCCCACTGAAGCTTTCTTT.